This TCR beta chain was sequenced for a study of T cells in Graves' hyperthyroidism and ophthalmopathy. The wider study: The initial diagnosis was the point when peripheral blood was collected, ahead of any treatment. Regarding the study as a whole: The majority of expanded thyroid clonotypes above 0.001 also appeared in blood.

The sample, blood from the first hyperthyroidism diagnosis, precedes any ophthalmopathy symptoms. The table lists this clonotype with many counts. What it binds is not known. RNA transcripts provided the source from which TCR beta CDR3 regions were amplified. The HTBI primer set was used in a first-round RT-PCR of the TCR CDR3. MiXCR, applied by TCRdb to the multiplex PCR reads, yields one record per CDR3 protein. The sample shows some 380,000 distinct CDR3 sequences, approximately 13% of them seen only once. The source material was blood. This TCR was recovered from a man aged 25-40 years with Graves' hyperthyroidism that later progressed to Graves' ophthalmopathy.

The CDR3 DNA is TGTGCCAGCAGTGAGGCGGGGATGATTACAGATACGCAGTATTTT. Translated: CASSEAGMITDTQYF. The V call is TRBV6-1, the J call TRBJ2-3, with D possibly matching TRBD2 (6 bases). CDR3 length: 15 residues. Germline loops: CDR1 MNHNS, CDR2 SASEGT. V was shortened by 3 bases and J by 3 bases, with 13 bases between the two germline ends.